The 9 T cell receptor beta chains listed next were all sequenced from one sample in a study of blood T cell repertoires in COVID-19. Some clones are missing from TCRdb's copy, which holds only in-frame ones; the method was immunoSEQ multiplex PCR. This repertoire shows 150,000 to 200,000 clones, around 83% found once; its top ten account for roughly 13%. The sequencing sample was made of peripheral blood. The receptor set was obtained from an older man who had recovered from COVID-19.

The V and J genes are TRBV5-1 and TRBJ2-2, with TRBD2 matching 8 bases. The V gene's germline CDR1 is SGHRS and CDR2 YFSETQ. Trimming took 3 bases from V and 1 from J; bases not matched to a gene: 5. There are 16 residues in the CDR3. The CDR3 here is CASSSPGTRNTGELFF. DNA of the CDR3: TGCGCCAGCAGCTCCCCAGGGACTAGGAACACCGGGGAGCTGTTTTTT.

On this clone itself: The junction departs from germline at one end; a sequencing error may be responsible. The chain is built from TRBV12-3 or TRBV12-4 and TRBJ1-2; no definite D call. This CDR3 region has 10 residues. The CDR3 region is CASSTDLTDF. DNA of the CDR3: TGTGCCAGCAGTACTGACCTTACAGACTTC.

The CDR3, as DNA: TGTGCCAGCAGCCAAGAGGGGGGTTACGAGCAGTACTTC. This gives the protein CASSQEGGYEQYF. V and J are TRBV3-1 (or the pseudogene TRBV3-2) and TRBJ2-7; the D gene is possibly TRBD2 (6 bases). Germline CDR1 and CDR2: LGHDT and YNNKEL (reference sequence). Trimming removed 0 bases at V and 4 bases at J, with 7 bases between. This CDR3 is built from 13 residues.

The gene calls are TRBV5-1 and TRBJ1-1, with 7 bases identical to TRBD1. CDR1 and CDR2 from the germline V gene are SGHRS and YFSETQ. The junction had 15 bases not matched to a gene; V was cut back by 4 bases and J by 3 bases. The CDR3 consists of 17 residues. The CDR3 bases are TGCGCCAGCAGCGTAGGTAAGAAGACAGGGTTTGACACTGAAGCTTTCTTT. The encoded protein is CASSVGKKTGFDTEAFF.

The CDR3 coding sequence is TGTGCCTGGAGTTCCCCGGGGGCCAACGTCCTGACTTTC. Protein product: CAWSSPGANVLTF. V is TRBV30 and J is TRBJ2-6; D is unclear. Germline CDR1 GTSNPN, CDR2 SVGIG (reference sequence). V lost 2 bases to trimming and J lost 4 bases, with 6 bases between them. There are 13 residues in the CDR3.

The genes are TRBV2 and TRBJ1-4; tentative D call: TRBD1 (5 bases). Trimming left V 0 bases short and J 3 bases short, with 5 bases between. The CDR3 contains 14 residues. From germline, CDR1 is SNHLY and CDR2 FYNNEI. For the CDR3, the DNA is TGTGCCAGCAGTGAAGCGACAGCTAATGAAAAACTGTTTTTT. Encoded protein: CASSEATANEKLFF.

The CDR3 DNA sequence: TGCAGTGCTAGTTTGGGGACTGTTACCTACGAGCAGTACTTC. Protein: CSASLGTVTYEQYF. The chain couples TRBV20-1 to TRBJ2-7, with D maybe TRBD2 (6 bases). This CDR3 comprises 14 residues. V lost 3 bases, J lost 2 bases, and 14 bases lay in between. CDR1 DFQATT and CDR2 SNEGSKA come from the germline V gene (reference sequence).

This chain uses TRBV11-2 with TRBJ2-7; perhaps TRBD2 as D (6 bases). The germline V gene encodes CDR1 SGHAT and CDR2 FQNNGV. This CDR3 is 14 amino acids long. V shed 1 base and J shed 2 bases, with 9 bases lying between them. CDR3 DNA: TGTGCCAGCAGCTTAGGGCGGGGCCCCTACGAGCAGTACTTC. Translating gives CASSLGRGPYEQYF.

With regard to this clone: Different DNA sequences within this sample yield the same CDR3. This chain connects TRBV3-1 (or the pseudogene TRBV3-2) to TRBJ2-1; D gene uncertain. The V gene lost 1 base and the J gene lost 4 bases, with 5 bases spanning the gap. The germline gives CDR1 LGHDT, CDR2 YNNKEL (reference sequence). The CDR3 is 13 amino acids. The chain's CDR3 is CASSQGTYNEQFF. In DNA form, the CDR3 reads TGTGCCAGCAGCCAAGGCACTTACAATGAGCAGTTCTTC.